The sequence of this T cell receptor (beta chain) was determined in a study of blood T cell repertoires in COVID-19. Study summary: The samples span acute and convalescent COVID-19 from the United States, Italy and Spain.

V lost 4 bases, J lost 5 bases, and 1 base stayed unmatched. Per germline, CDR1 SGHNT and CDR2 YENEEA. This CDR3 is 13 amino acids long. In the source study's methods: Reference gene primer amplification gave estimated nucleated cell counts. Sequenced by immunoSEQ multiplex PCR; TCRdb stores in-frame clones only, minus some. Clone size and the V and J calls come from that table; the DNA yielded D and trimming. The data hold a few hundred thousand clones, with 85% to 90% observed a single time. Participants were aged roughly 18 to 90 years, lived in under 25 US areas, and enrolled virtually. Two negative PCRs, clearance, or symptom resolution had been documented for recovered Cohort 3 donors.

The sample consisted of PBMCs or T cells enriched from blood (not recorded which). This chain joins TRBV11-3 and TRBJ1-2; 10 nucleotides align to TRBD1. The receptor comes from a young woman who had recovered from COVID-19. The CDR3 reads CASSWTGGYGYTF. The CDR3 nucleotides are TGTGCCAGCAGCTGGACAGGGGGGTATGGCTACACCTTC.